The following is a T cell receptor beta chain sequence with its context. The germline V gene has CDR1 MGHRA and CDR2 YSYEKL. The CDR3 covers 13 residues. With 1 base removed from V and 4 bases from J, the gap between germline ends came to 6 bases. The data originate from a study of shared clonotypes between healthy human individuals. Naive CD8 cells lacked CD45RO, underwent positive selection for CCR7 and left out terminally differentiated effector memory CD45RA+ cells. Donors had no recently reported acute infections or vaccinations and were HIV-negative. Genomic DNA of every subset was divided equally among multiple immunoSEQ plates. Here immunoSEQ multiplex PCR was the method, and the copy in TCRdb shows in-frame clones only, minus some. The sample comprises roughly 2,000,000 clones, 80% to 95% of which are singletons, and around 1.7% rests with the top ten.

Input material: naive CD8+ T cells from PBMCs. The chain is built from TRBV4-1 and TRBJ2-3; TRBD1 might be the D (5 bases). This clonotype originated in a man between 18 and 29 years old in good health. Some clones in this sample may be carry-over from other donors' samples. DNA of the CDR3: TGCGCCAGCAGCCAAGTCAGGGCAGATACGCAGTATTTT. Translating gives CASSQVRADTQYF.